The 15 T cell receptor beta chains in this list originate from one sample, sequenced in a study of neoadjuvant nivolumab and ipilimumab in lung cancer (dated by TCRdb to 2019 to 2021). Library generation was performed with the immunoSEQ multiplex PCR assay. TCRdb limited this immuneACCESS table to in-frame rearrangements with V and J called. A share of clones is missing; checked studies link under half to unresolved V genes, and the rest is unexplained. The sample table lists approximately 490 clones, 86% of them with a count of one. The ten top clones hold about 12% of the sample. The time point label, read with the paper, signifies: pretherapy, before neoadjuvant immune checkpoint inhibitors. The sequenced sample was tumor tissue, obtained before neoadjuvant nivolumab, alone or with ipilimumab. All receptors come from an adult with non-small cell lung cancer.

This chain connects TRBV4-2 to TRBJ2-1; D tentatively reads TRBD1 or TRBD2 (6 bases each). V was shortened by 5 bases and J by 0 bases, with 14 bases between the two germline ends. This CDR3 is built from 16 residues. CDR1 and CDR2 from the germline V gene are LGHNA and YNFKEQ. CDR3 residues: CASSVEGGTSYNEQFF. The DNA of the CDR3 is TGTGCCAGCAGCGTTGAGGGGGGAACCTCCTACAATGAGCAGTTCTTC.

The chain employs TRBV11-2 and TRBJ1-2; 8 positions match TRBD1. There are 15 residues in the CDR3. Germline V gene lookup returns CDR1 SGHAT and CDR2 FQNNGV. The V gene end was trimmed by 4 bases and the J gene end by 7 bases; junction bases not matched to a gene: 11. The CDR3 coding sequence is TGTGCCAGCAGCTCAAGGGCCGGACAGGGCGCTGGCTACACCTTC. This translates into CASSSRAGQGAGYTF.

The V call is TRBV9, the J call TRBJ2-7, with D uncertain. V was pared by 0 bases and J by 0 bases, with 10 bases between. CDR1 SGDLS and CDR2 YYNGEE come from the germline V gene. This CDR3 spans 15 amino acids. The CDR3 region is CASSVGPDSSYEQYF. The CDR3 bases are TGTGCCAGCAGCGTAGGGCCCGATAGCTCCTACGAGCAGTACTTC.

In DNA form, the CDR3 reads TGTGCCAGCAGCGTGTCTCACGAGCAGTACTTC. This encodes CASSVSHEQYF. The gene calls are TRBV11-1 and TRBJ2-7; D remains unclear. There are 11 residues in the CDR3. Trimming took 5 bases from V and 5 from J, leaving 7 bases between them. Germline assignment: CDR1 SGHAT and CDR2 FQDESV (reference sequence).

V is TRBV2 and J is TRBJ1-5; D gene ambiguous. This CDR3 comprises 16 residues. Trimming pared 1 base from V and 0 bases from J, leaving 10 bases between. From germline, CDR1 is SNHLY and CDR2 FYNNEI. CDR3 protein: CASSEDSSASNQPQHF. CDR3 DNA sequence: TGTGCCAGCAGTGAAGATAGCTCGGCTAGCAATCAGCCCCAGCATTTT.

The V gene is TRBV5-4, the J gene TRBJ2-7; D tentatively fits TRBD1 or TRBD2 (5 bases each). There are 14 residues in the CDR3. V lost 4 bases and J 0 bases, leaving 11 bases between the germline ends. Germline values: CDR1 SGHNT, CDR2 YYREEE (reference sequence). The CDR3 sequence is CASSLGGGSYEQYF. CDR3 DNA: TGTGCCAGCAGCCTAGGTGGGGGCTCCTACGAGCAGTACTTC.

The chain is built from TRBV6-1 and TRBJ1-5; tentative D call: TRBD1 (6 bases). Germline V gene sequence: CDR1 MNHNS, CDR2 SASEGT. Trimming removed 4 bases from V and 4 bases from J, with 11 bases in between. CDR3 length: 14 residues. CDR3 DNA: TGTGCCAGCAGTGCTACAGGGTCAAATCAGCCCCAGCATTTT. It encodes CASSATGSNQPQHF.

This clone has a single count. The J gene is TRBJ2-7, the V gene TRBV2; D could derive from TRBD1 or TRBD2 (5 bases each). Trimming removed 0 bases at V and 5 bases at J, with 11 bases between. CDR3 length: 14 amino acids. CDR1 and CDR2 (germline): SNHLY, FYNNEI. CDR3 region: CASSEAAGGHEQYF. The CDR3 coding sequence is TGTGCCAGCAGTGAAGCGGCTGGGGGTCACGAGCAGTACTTC. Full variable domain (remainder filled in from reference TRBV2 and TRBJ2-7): EPEVTQTPSHQVTQMGQEVILRCVPISNHLYFYWYRQILGQKVEFLVSFYNNEISEKSEIFDDQFSVERPDGSNFTLKIRSTKLEDSAMYFCASSEAAGGHEQYFGPGTRLTVT.

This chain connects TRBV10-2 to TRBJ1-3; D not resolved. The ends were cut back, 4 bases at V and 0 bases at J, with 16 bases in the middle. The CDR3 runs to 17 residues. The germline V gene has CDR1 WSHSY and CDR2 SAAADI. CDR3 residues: CASSGSGGTGSGNTIYF. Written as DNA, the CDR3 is TGCGCCAGCAGTGGTTCGGGAGGTACGGGCTCTGGAAACACCATATATTTT.

The CDR3 is CASRRAPDSGNTIYF. The DNA of the CDR3 is TGTGCCAGCAGGAGAGCGCCAGACTCTGGAAACACCATATATTTT. V is TRBV6-5 and J is TRBJ1-3, with D hard to call. Germline V gene data show CDR1 as MNHEY and CDR2 as SVGAGI. CDR3 size: 15 residues. Trimming stripped 6 bases from V and 0 bases from J, with 12 bases between.

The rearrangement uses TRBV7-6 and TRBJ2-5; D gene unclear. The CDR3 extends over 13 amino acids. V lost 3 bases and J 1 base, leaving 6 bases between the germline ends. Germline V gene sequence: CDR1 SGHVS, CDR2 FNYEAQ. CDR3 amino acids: CASSLGSQETQYF. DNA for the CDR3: TGTGCCAGCAGCTTGGGCAGCCAAGAGACCCAGTACTTC.

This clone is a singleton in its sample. CDR3 in DNA: TGTGCCAGCAGACGATCGAGATTAGCTGGAAACACCATATATTTT. It codes for CASRRSRLAGNTIYF. The chain combines TRBV2 with TRBJ1-3; D not certain. Between the trimmed V and J ends, which lost 6 bases and 2 bases, there was a span of 14 bases. Germline V lookup: CDR1 SNHLY, CDR2 FYNNEI. The CDR3 covers 15 residues.

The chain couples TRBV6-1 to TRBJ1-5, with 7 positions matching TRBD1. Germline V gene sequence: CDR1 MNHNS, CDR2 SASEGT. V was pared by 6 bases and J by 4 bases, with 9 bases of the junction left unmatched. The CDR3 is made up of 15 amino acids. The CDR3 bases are TGTGCCAGCAGAAGACCCGGGACAGAGAATCAGCCCCAGCATTTT. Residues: CASRRPGTENQPQHF.

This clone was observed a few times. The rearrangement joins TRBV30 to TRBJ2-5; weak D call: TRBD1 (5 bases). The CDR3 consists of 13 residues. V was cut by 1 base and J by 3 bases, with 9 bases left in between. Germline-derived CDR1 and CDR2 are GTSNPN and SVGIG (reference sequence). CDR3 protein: CAWSADRKETQYF. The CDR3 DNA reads TGTGCCTGGAGTGCCGACAGAAAAGAGACCCAGTACTTC. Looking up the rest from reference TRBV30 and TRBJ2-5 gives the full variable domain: SQTIHQWPATLVQPVGSPLSLECTVEGTSNPNLYWYRQAAGRGLQLLFYSVGIGQISSEVPQNLSASRPQDRQFILSSKKLLLSDSGFYLCAWSADRKETQYFGPGTRLLVL.

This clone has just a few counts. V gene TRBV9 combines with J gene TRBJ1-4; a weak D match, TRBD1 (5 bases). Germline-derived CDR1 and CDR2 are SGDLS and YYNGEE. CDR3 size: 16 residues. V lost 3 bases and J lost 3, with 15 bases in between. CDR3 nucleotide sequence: TGTGCCAGCAGCGGCGGAACAATCAGGGCTAATGAAAAACTGTTTTTT. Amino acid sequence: CASSGGTIRANEKLFF.